Each of the 23 T cell receptor beta chains below was sequenced from the same sample in a study of T-cell memory formation after mild COVID-19. MiXCR was run by TCRdb on the 5' RACE reads, yielding one entry per CDR3 protein. The sample holds 10,000 to 15,000 distinct CDR3 sequences, roughly 15% seen once. Sequencing input: PBMCs or a T cell subset sorted from them (not recorded which). Receptors were obtained from a man aged 18 to 30 who had mild COVID-19 (a few samples of this study predate the infection). Cell type and time point are not known.

This clonotype came up once. The gene calls are TRBV5-5 and TRBJ1-1; no reliable D call. CDR1 SGHKS and CDR2 YYEKEE come from the germline V gene (reference sequence). This CDR3 spans 17 amino acids. Deletions cut 1 base from V and 0 bases from J, with 16 bases between. The DNA of the CDR3 is TGTGCCAGCAGCTTGATGTGGGCGTGGGTCATGAACACTGAAGCTTTCTTT. Its protein product is CASSLMWAWVMNTEAFF.

CDR3 in DNA: TGTGCCAGCAGCCGACTGACAGATACGCAGTATTTT. As protein: CASSRLTDTQYF. This chain links TRBV7-9 with TRBJ2-3; no clear D. V lost 5 bases, J lost 3 bases, and 6 bases lay in between. CDR3 size: 12 residues. Germline V CDR1 and CDR2: SEHNR, FQNEAQ (reference sequence).

There are a few counts of this clonotype. V is TRBV7-6 and J is TRBJ2-3; TRBD2 matches 11 bases. With 4 bases clipped from V and 1 base from J, the junction kept 16 bases outside the gene matches. From germline, CDR1 is SGHVS and CDR2 FNYEAQ. CDR3 size: 20 residues. The CDR3 sequence: CASSSLRSSGGVVGTDTQYF. The CDR3 nucleotides are TGTGCCAGCAGCTCCCTGAGGAGTAGCGGGGGGGTCGTCGGCACAGATACGCAGTATTTT.

In its sample, this clonotype was seen a few times. V is TRBV20-1 and J is TRBJ1-5, with D possibly being TRBD1 (5 bases). From germline, CDR1 is DFQATT and CDR2 SNEGSKA (reference sequence). Trimming pared 6 bases from V and 6 bases from J, leaving 12 bases between. The CDR3 consists of 12 residues. CDR3 in amino acids: CSAKTERQPQHF. CDR3 nucleotides: TGCAGTGCGAAGACAGAGCGTCAGCCCCAGCATTTT.

This clonotype appeared many times. This chain links TRBV4-1 with TRBJ1-2; D uncertain. CDR3 length: 14 residues. Germline lookup yields CDR1 MGHRA and CDR2 YSYEKL. V lost 1 base to trimming and J lost 4 bases, with 10 bases between them. The CDR3 DNA reads as TGCGCCAGCAGCCAAGTGAAGCATTTCTATGGCTACACCTTC. It is translated as CASSQVKHFYGYTF.

J is TRBJ1-1 and V is TRBV6-1; TRBD1 agrees at 8 bases. J gave up 6 bases and V 0 bases, and 12 bases lay outside the gene matches. The length of the CDR3 is 17 residues. Looked up from germline, CDR1 is MNHNS and CDR2 is SASEGT. The CDR3 reads CASSEAMSGGASAEAFF. The DNA of the CDR3 is TGTGCCAGCAGTGAAGCGATGTCAGGGGGCGCCTCTGCTGAAGCTTTCTTT.

At least ten counts were recorded for this clonotype. The chain recombines TRBV7-3 with TRBJ2-2; unclear D gene. CDR3 length equals 15 residues. CDR1 and CDR2 (germline): SGHTA, FQGTGA. Trimming cost V 5 bases and J 0 bases, with 10 bases left between them. CDR3 sequence (DNA): TGTGCCAGCAGCCCGTTGCCCACGAACACCGGGGAGCTGTTTTTT. Protein sequence: CASSPLPTNTGELFF.

This clonotype was counted at least ten times. This chain links TRBV20-1 with TRBJ2-2; D uncertain. The CDR3 consists of 13 residues. CDR1 is DFQATT, CDR2 SNEGSKA, per germline (reference sequence). V was shortened by 1 base and J by 4 bases, with 7 bases between the two germline ends. CDR3 amino acids: CSARVLSTGELFF. The CDR3 DNA follows: TGCAGTGCTAGAGTTCTGAGCACCGGGGAGCTGTTTTTT.

This clonotype has more than one count but fewer than ten. The V gene is TRBV4-1, the J gene TRBJ1-2; TRBD1 aligns across 9 bases. Per the germline V gene, CDR1 is MGHRA and CDR2 is YSYEKL. J lost 6 bases, V lost 7 bases, and 9 bases had no gene match. The CDR3 covers 14 residues. The chain's CDR3 is CASTPGQGTHGYTF. The CDR3 coding sequence is TGCGCCAGCACCCCAGGACAGGGGACCCATGGCTACACCTTC.

J is TRBJ1-1 and V is TRBV14; no clear D gene. The CDR3 runs to 12 residues. V lost 1 base and J lost 5, with 5 bases in between. Germline lookup yields CDR1 SGHDN and CDR2 FVKESK. In DNA form, the CDR3 reads TGTGCCAGCAGCCAAGGGTTTACTGAAGCTTTCTTT. Its translation: CASSQGFTEAFF.

This clonotype was detected ten times or more. This chain links TRBV19 with TRBJ2-2; D might be TRBD2 (5 bases). Trimming removed 10 bases from V and 6 bases from J, with 9 bases in between. The CDR3 has 11 amino acids. Germline CDR1 is LNHDA and CDR2 is SQIVND (reference sequence). The CDR3 nucleotides read TGTGCCATTCAAGCGGCCGGGGAGCTGTTTTTT. The encoded protein is CAIQAAGELFF. Full variable domain (missing parts from reference TRBV19 and TRBJ2-2): DGGITQSPKYLFRKEGQNVTLSCEQNLNHDAMYWYRQDPGQGLRLIYYSQIVNDFQKGDIAEGYSVSREKKESFPLTVTSAQKNPTAFYLCAIQAAGELFFGEGSRLTVL.

The chain recombines TRBV7-3 with TRBJ2-2; 12 nucleotides align to TRBD2. The ends lost 6 bases at V and 4 bases at J; junction bases unmatched: 6. The V gene's germline CDR1 is SGHTA and CDR2 FQGTGA. The CDR3 spans 16 residues. CDR3 bases: TGTGCCAGCAGTCTAGCGGGGGGGCCGGGCACCGGGGAGCTGTTTTTT. Translation: CASSLAGGPGTGELFF. Based on the CDR3 plus reference TRBV7-3 and TRBJ2-2, the full variable domain is GAGVSQTPSNKVTEKGKYVELRCDPISGHTALYWYRQSLGQGPEFLIYFQGTGAADDSGLPNDRFFAVRPEGSVSTLKIQRTERGDSAVYLCASSLAGGPGTGELFFGEGSRLTVL.

This clonotype was picked up a small number of times. The chain is built from TRBV7-3 and TRBJ2-3; D is uncertain. This CDR3 comprises 13 residues. V gave up 5 bases and J gave up 4 bases, with 10 bases separating them. CDR1 and CDR2 from the germline V gene are SGHTA and FQGTGA. The CDR3 spells CASSATSSDTQYF. The CDR3 bases are TGTGCCAGCAGCGCGACCTCGTCAGATACGCAGTATTTT.

This clonotype was detected many times. The chain joins TRBV7-2 to TRBJ1-6, with TRBD1 matching 9 bases. The length of the CDR3 is 21 residues. V lost 5 bases, J lost 3 bases, and 20 bases stayed unmatched. Germline lookup yields CDR1 SGHTA and CDR2 FQGNSA. The CDR3 spells CASSIPTPGTGIFYYNSPLHF. CDR3 coding DNA: TGTGCCAGCAGCATCCCGACCCCCGGGACAGGGATTTTCTACTATAATTCACCCCTCCACTTT.

This clonotype has a count of ten or more. V is TRBV6-5 and J is TRBJ1-1; D is uncertain. Trimming removed 5 bases at V and 4 bases at J, with 20 bases between. CDR3 length: 16 residues. The V gene's germline CDR1 is MNHEY and CDR2 SVGAGI. The CDR3 DNA reads as TGTGCCAGCAGTCCTTCCTCCGGGCGGTCGGTCACTGAAGCTTTCTTT. It is translated as CASSPSSGRSVTEAFF.

The table lists this clonotype with a few counts. CDR3 amino acids: CASSLALLTVIDTQYF. The DNA of the CDR3 is TGTGCCAGCAGCTTAGCGCTCCTCACAGTGATAGATACGCAGTATTTT. V and J are TRBV7-9 and TRBJ2-3; D remains ambiguous. V lost 0 bases to trimming and J lost 5 bases, with 15 bases between them. Germline lookup yields CDR1 SEHNR and CDR2 FQNEAQ (reference sequence). The CDR3 loop spans 16 amino acids.

This clonotype was seen ten or more times. The chain uses TRBV6-5 and TRBJ1-1, with 9 positions matching TRBD1. CDR1 and CDR2 from the germline V gene are MNHEY and SVGAGI. The CDR3 totals 11 residues. V shed 5 bases and J 10 bases; nucleotides not matched to a gene: 2. CDR3 residues: CASSGTGLAFF. The CDR3, as DNA: TGTGCCAGCAGTGGGACAGGGTTAGCTTTCTTT.

The chain couples TRBV20-1 to TRBJ2-5, with TRBD2 identical over 8 bases. CDR1 DFQATT and CDR2 SNEGSKA come from the germline V gene (reference sequence). The CDR3 contains 14 residues. V shed 6 bases and J 4 bases; nucleotides not matched to a gene: 10. CDR3 sequence (DNA): TGCAGTGCGCGGACTAGCTGGGGGCGAGAGACCCAGTACTTC. This encodes CSARTSWGRETQYF.

At least ten counts were recorded for this clonotype. In DNA, the CDR3 is TGTGCCACCTTTTCAAACACCGGGGAGCTGTTTTTT. Translated: CATFSNTGELFF. V gene TRBV24-1 combines with J gene TRBJ2-2, with no clear D. This CDR3 has 12 amino acids. Germline CDR1 KGHDR, CDR2 SFDVKD. Trimming cost V 9 bases and J 2 bases, with 6 bases left between them.

CDR3 protein: CASSPSGASTDTQYF. CDR3 nucleotide sequence: TGCGCCAGCAGCCCTAGCGGGGCTTCCACAGATACGCAGTATTTT. The rearrangement joins TRBV4-1 to TRBJ2-3; 9 bases map to TRBD2. Germline CDR1 reads MGHRA; CDR2 reads YSYEKL. The CDR3 has 15 amino acids. V lost 4 bases to trimming and J lost 2 bases; unmatched junction nucleotides: 4.

This chain connects TRBV7-2 to TRBJ2-7, with TRBD2 matching 10 bases. Germline trimming cut 10 bases from V and 1 base from J; bases unmatched to any gene: 4. Per the germline V gene, CDR1 is SGHTA and CDR2 is FQGNSA. CDR3 size: 13 residues. CDR3 coding DNA: TGTGCCAACCGGACTAGCGGTTCCTACGAGCAGTACGTC. It yields the protein CANRTSGSYEQYV.

This clonotype has a handful of counts. CDR3 nucleotide sequence: TGTGCCAGCAGTTTGCGGGGGGCCCGGGAGACCCAGTACTTC. The encoded protein is CASSLRGARETQYF. The chain is built from TRBV28 and TRBJ2-5; 8 positions match TRBD2. The trim removed 3 bases at V and 5 bases at J, leaving 5 bases unmatched. The CDR3 is 14 amino acids. CDR1 and CDR2 (germline): MDHEN, SYDVKM. The full variable domain, its missing parts supplied by reference TRBV28 and TRBJ2-5, is DVKVTQSSRYLVKRTGEKVFLECVQDMDHENMFWYRQDPGLGLRLIYFSYDVKMKEKGDIPEGYSVSREKKERFSLILESASTNQTSMYLCASSLRGARETQYFGPGTRLLVL.

This clonotype was observed many times. The DNA for the CDR3 is TGTGCCAGTAGAAGATCCCCGATGGCTGGCTACACCTTC. Amino acids: CASRRSPMAGYTF. The rearrangement joins TRBV19 to TRBJ1-2; no firm D call. V lost 6 bases to trimming and J lost 7 bases, with 15 bases between them. The CDR3 runs to 13 residues. Germline V gene lookup returns CDR1 LNHDA and CDR2 SQIVND (reference sequence).